The rows below give T cell receptor beta chains drawn from one sample of a study of cytomegalovirus exposure and HLA in healthy donors. The data were produced by immunoSEQ multiplex PCR, yet TCRdb's version contains in-frame clones alone and is incomplete. The table lists 150,000 or so clones, 75% to 85% of them singletons. Sequencing was carried out using PBMCs. The receptors stem from a man between 50 and 59 years old in good health and CMV-seronegative. The CDR3 runs from the conserved cysteine through the conserved F or W. The order of the fields is D gene, V gene, J gene, clone size, CDR3 protein, CDR3 DNA. A D gene is named only where the DNA matches it firmly. Rows may omit the clone size; those that give it use once, few, many or a size class.

d_gene: TRBD2
v_gene: TRBV5-1
j_gene: TRBJ2-3
abundance: -
CDR3aa: CASSAGVAGGATDTQYF
CDR3nt: TGCGCCAGCAGCGCCGGGGTAGCGGGAGGTGCCACAGATACGCAGTATTTT

d_gene: -
v_gene: TRBV6-5
j_gene: TRBJ1-2
abundance: -
CDR3aa: CASSQGRQLSGYTF
CDR3nt: TGTGCCAGCAGCCAAGGAAGACAGCTCTCTGGCTACACCTTC

d_gene: -
v_gene: TRBV5-1
j_gene: TRBJ2-4
abundance: few
CDR3aa: CASSLTQTKNIQYF
CDR3nt: TGCGCCAGCAGCTTGACACAGACCAAAAACATTCAGTACTTC

d_gene: TRBD1
v_gene: TRBV5-1
j_gene: TRBJ2-5
abundance: once
CDR3aa: CASSLRDRGEETQYF
CDR3nt: TGCGCCAGCAGCTTAAGGGACAGGGGCGAAGAGACCCAGTACTTC

d_gene: -
v_gene: TRBV11-3
j_gene: TRBJ1-6
abundance: once
CDR3aa: CASSLVAGDSPLHF
CDR3nt: TGTGCCAGCAGCTTAGTGGCGGGGGATTCACCCCTCCACTTT

d_gene: TRBD2
v_gene: TRBV29-1
j_gene: TRBJ2-3
abundance: -
CDR3aa: CSVEGLAGGGTDTQYF
CDR3nt: TGCAGCGTCGAGGGACTAGCGGGAGGCGGCACAGATACGCAGTATTTT

d_gene: -
v_gene: TRBV5-8
j_gene: TRBJ1-5
abundance: -
CDR3aa: CASSLAAGVMGQPQHF
CDR3nt: TGTGCCAGCAGCTTGGCCGCAGGGGTAATGGGTCAGCCCCAGCATTTT

d_gene: TRBD1
v_gene: TRBV5-1
j_gene: TRBJ2-3
abundance: few
CDR3aa: CASSLAGTVTDTQYF
CDR3nt: TGCGCCAGCAGCTTGGCCGGGACAGTCACAGATACGCAGTATTTT

d_gene: -
v_gene: TRBV11-2
j_gene: TRBJ2-2
abundance: -
CDR3aa: CASSLQRLNTGELFF
CDR3nt: TGTGCCAGCAGCTTACAGCGGCTTAACACCGGGGAGCTGTTTTTT

d_gene: -
v_gene: TRBV5-1
j_gene: TRBJ2-7
abundance: -
CDR3aa: CASSLAQADEQYF
CDR3nt: TGCGCCAGCAGCTTGGCCCAAGCGGACGAGCAGTACTTC

d_gene: TRBD2
v_gene: TRBV5-1
j_gene: TRBJ2-7
abundance: few
CDR3aa: CASSLLTSGRALGEQYF
CDR3nt: TGCGCCAGCAGCCTACTGACAAGCGGGAGGGCCCTGGGGGAGCAGTACTTC

d_gene: -
v_gene: TRBV29-1
j_gene: TRBJ2-5
abundance: -
CDR3aa: CSVSGGLETQYF
CDR3nt: TGCAGCGTTTCAGGGGGGTTAGAGACCCAGTACTTC

d_gene: -
v_gene: TRBV29-1
j_gene: TRBJ2-7
abundance: -
CDR3aa: CSVLAGTGGGGQYF
CDR3nt: TGCAGCGTGCTAGCCGGGACAGGCGGCGGGGGGCAGTACTTC

d_gene: -
v_gene: TRBV29-1
j_gene: TRBJ2-7
abundance: few
CDR3aa: CSVSYPTAEQYF
CDR3nt: TGCAGCGTATCCTACCCTACCGCCGAGCAGTACTTC

d_gene: TRBD2
v_gene: TRBV18
j_gene: TRBJ2-2
abundance: -
CDR3aa: CASSPPGRDTGELFF
CDR3nt: TGTGCCAGCTCACCACCCGGGAGGGACACCGGGGAGCTGTTTTTT

d_gene: -
v_gene: TRBV6-5
j_gene: TRBJ2-3
abundance: -
CDR3aa: CASSYFRVPDTQYF
CDR3nt: TGTGCCAGCAGTTACTTCAGGGTGCCAGATACGCAGTATTTT

d_gene: -
v_gene: TRBV6-5
j_gene: TRBJ2-6
abundance: -
CDR3aa: CASSYDTSGANVLTF
CDR3nt: TGTGCCAGCAGTTACGACACCTCTGGGGCCAACGTCCTGACTTTC

d_gene: TRBD2
v_gene: TRBV9
j_gene: TRBJ2-2
abundance: once
CDR3aa: CASSLWREANAGELFF
CDR3nt: TGTGCCAGCAGCCTCTGGCGGGAGGCCAACGCCGGGGAGCTGTTTTTT

d_gene: TRBD2
v_gene: TRBV25-1
j_gene: TRBJ2-2
abundance: -
CDR3aa: CASRELAIDTGELFF
CDR3nt: TGTGCCAGCAGAGAACTAGCGATAGACACCGGGGAGCTGTTTTTT

d_gene: TRBD1
v_gene: TRBV30
j_gene: TRBJ1-4
abundance: -
CDR3aa: CAWSVGPGGDEKLFF
CDR3nt: TGTGCCTGGAGTGTAGGGCCAGGGGGCGATGAAAAACTGTTTTTT

d_gene: TRBD1
v_gene: TRBV2
j_gene: TRBJ1-6
abundance: -
CDR3aa: CASSDWGQKDSPLHF
CDR3nt: TGTGCCAGCAGTGACTGGGGACAGAAAGATTCACCCCTCCACTTT

d_gene: -
v_gene: TRBV19
j_gene: TRBJ1-2
abundance: -
CDR3aa: CASSTRRDYGYTF
CDR3nt: TGTGCCAGTAGTACCCGGCGGGACTATGGCTACACCTTC

d_gene: -
v_gene: TRBV19
j_gene: TRBJ1-1
abundance: -
CDR3aa: CASSMREDTEAFF
CDR3nt: TGTGCCAGTAGTATGCGGGAGGACACTGAAGCTTTCTTT

d_gene: TRBD1
v_gene: TRBV7-3
j_gene: TRBJ1-1
abundance: -
CDR3aa: CASSLLGQGRTEAFF
CDR3nt: TGTGCCAGCAGCTTATTGGGACAGGGTCGGACTGAAGCTTTCTTT

d_gene: TRBD2
v_gene: TRBV7-2
j_gene: TRBJ2-5
abundance: -
CDR3aa: CASSLTSGGAGQETQYF
CDR3nt: TGTGCCAGCAGCTTAACTAGCGGGGGGGCAGGGCAAGAGACCCAGTACTTC

d_gene: TRBD1
v_gene: TRBV6-1
j_gene: TRBJ2-7
abundance: once
CDR3aa: CASATGQRTYEQYF
CDR3nt: TGTGCCAGCGCAACGGGACAGAGGACCTACGAGCAGTACTTC

d_gene: -
v_gene: TRBV5-4
j_gene: TRBJ1-2
abundance: -
CDR3aa: CASSLGTMNYGYTF
CDR3nt: TGTGCCAGCAGCTTGGGCACTATGAACTATGGCTACACCTTC

d_gene: -
v_gene: TRBV13
j_gene: TRBJ2-7
abundance: -
CDR3aa: CASSLSFSYEQYF
CDR3nt: TGTGCCAGCAGCTTATCTTTTTCCTACGAGCAGTACTTC

d_gene: TRBD1
v_gene: TRBV7-3
j_gene: TRBJ1-1
abundance: few
CDR3aa: CASSLRTGENTEAFF
CDR3nt: TGTGCCAGCAGCCTGCGGACAGGAGAAAACACTGAAGCTTTCTTT

d_gene: -
v_gene: TRBV30
j_gene: TRBJ1-5
abundance: -
CDR3aa: CAWSGGGDQPQHF
CDR3nt: TGTGCCTGGAGTGGGGGGGGCGATCAGCCCCAGCATTTT

d_gene: TRBD1
v_gene: TRBV18
j_gene: TRBJ1-2
abundance: few
CDR3aa: CASSRTGTGSYDGYTF
CDR3nt: TGTGCCAGCTCACGGACCGGGACAGGGTCTTATGATGGCTACACCTTC

d_gene: -
v_gene: TRBV29-1
j_gene: TRBJ1-4
abundance: -
CDR3aa: CSVRTDVNEKLFF
CDR3nt: TGCAGCGTTAGGACAGATGTTAATGAAAAACTGTTTTTT

d_gene: TRBD1
v_gene: TRBV18
j_gene: TRBJ1-2
abundance: -
CDR3aa: CASSGDRDYGYTF
CDR3nt: TGTGCCAGCTCAGGGGACAGAGACTATGGCTACACCTTC

d_gene: -
v_gene: TRBV7-8
j_gene: TRBJ2-3
abundance: -
CDR3aa: CASSLAWRAGSTDTQYF
CDR3nt: TGTGCCAGCAGCTTAGCCTGGCGGGCGGGAAGCACAGATACGCAGTATTTT

d_gene: -
v_gene: TRBV7-3
j_gene: TRBJ2-3
abundance: -
CDR3aa: CASSSESTDTQYF
CDR3nt: TGTGCCAGCAGCTCCGAGTCTACAGATACGCAGTATTTT

d_gene: TRBD2
v_gene: TRBV5-4
j_gene: TRBJ2-2
abundance: -
CDR3aa: CASSLSGGGTGELFF
CDR3nt: TGTGCCAGCAGCTTGAGCGGGGGGGGTACCGGGGAGCTGTTTTTT

d_gene: -
v_gene: TRBV14
j_gene: TRBJ2-3
abundance: -
CDR3aa: CASSQGTPSGTDTQYF
CDR3nt: TGTGCCAGCAGCCAAGGTACCCCTTCGGGCACAGATACGCAGTATTTT

d_gene: TRBD1
v_gene: TRBV28
j_gene: TRBJ2-7
abundance: few
CDR3aa: CASSRDRYYEQYF
CDR3nt: TGTGCCAGCAGTCGGGACAGGTACTACGAGCAGTACTTC

d_gene: TRBD1
v_gene: TRBV15
j_gene: TRBJ1-2
abundance: -
CDR3aa: CATSTRITGGGYTF
CDR3nt: TGTGCCACCAGCACGCGAATTACAGGGGGCGGCTACACCTTC

d_gene: -
v_gene: TRBV19
j_gene: TRBJ1-1
abundance: -
CDR3aa: CASHLGAGLHTEAFF
CDR3nt: TGTGCCAGTCATTTAGGGGCAGGGCTTCACACTGAAGCTTTCTTT

d_gene: -
v_gene: TRBV19
j_gene: TRBJ1-2
abundance: -
CDR3aa: CASSIPGNYGYTF
CDR3nt: TGTGCCAGTAGTATTCCAGGGAACTATGGCTACACCTTC

d_gene: -
v_gene: TRBV14
j_gene: TRBJ2-5
abundance: once
CDR3aa: CASSQLVQETQYF
CDR3nt: TGTGCCAGCAGCCAGTTAGTGCAAGAGACCCAGTACTTC

d_gene: TRBD1
v_gene: TRBV9
j_gene: TRBJ2-2
abundance: -
CDR3aa: CASTEGAQTGELFF
CDR3nt: TGTGCCAGCACAGAGGGGGCCCAGACCGGGGAGCTGTTTTTT

d_gene: TRBD1
v_gene: TRBV25-1
j_gene: TRBJ1-4
abundance: -
CDR3aa: CASSVGQGNEKLFF
CDR3nt: TGTGCCAGCAGTGTGGGACAGGGGAATGAAAAACTGTTTTTT

d_gene: TRBD1
v_gene: TRBV7-9
j_gene: TRBJ2-7
abundance: -
CDR3aa: CASSYTYLTGTGASYEQYF
CDR3nt: TGTGCCAGCAGCTACACCTACCTTACCGGGACAGGGGCGTCCTACGAGCAGTACTTC

d_gene: -
v_gene: TRBV5-8
j_gene: TRBJ1-1
abundance: -
CDR3aa: CASSRRSGGTEAFF
CDR3nt: TGTGCCAGCAGTCGGCGAAGTGGGGGGACTGAAGCTTTCTTT

d_gene: -
v_gene: TRBV6-4
j_gene: TRBJ2-7
abundance: -
CDR3aa: CANLQGYEQYF
CDR3nt: TGTGCCAACCTACAGGGATACGAGCAGTACTTC

d_gene: TRBD1
v_gene: TRBV11-2
j_gene: TRBJ2-7
abundance: -
CDR3aa: CASSQGQVYEQYF
CDR3nt: TGTGCCAGCAGCCAGGGACAGGTCTACGAGCAGTACTTC

d_gene: TRBD1
v_gene: TRBV29-1
j_gene: TRBJ2-7
abundance: -
CDR3aa: CSAAWTGGYEQYF
CDR3nt: TGCAGCGCTGCTTGGACAGGGGGCTACGAGCAGTACTTC

d_gene: -
v_gene: TRBV28
j_gene: TRBJ2-7
abundance: -
CDR3aa: CASSLFARGGLEQYF
CDR3nt: TGTGCCAGCAGTTTATTCGCCAGGGGTGGTTTAGAGCAGTACTTC

d_gene: -
v_gene: TRBV28
j_gene: TRBJ1-2
abundance: -
CDR3aa: CASSLEGSSYGYTF
CDR3nt: TGTGCCAGCAGTTTGGAAGGGAGTAGCTATGGCTACACCTTC

d_gene: TRBD1
v_gene: TRBV4-1
j_gene: TRBJ2-7
abundance: -
CDR3aa: CASSPTGTYEQYF
CDR3nt: TGCGCCAGCAGCCCGACAGGGACCTACGAGCAGTACTTC

d_gene: TRBD2
v_gene: TRBV5-4
j_gene: TRBJ2-1
abundance: -
CDR3aa: CASSQTSGRDNEQFF
CDR3nt: TGTGCCAGCAGCCAGACTAGCGGGAGGGATAATGAGCAGTTCTTC

d_gene: TRBD2
v_gene: TRBV5-1
j_gene: TRBJ2-2
abundance: -
CDR3aa: CASSQIAGAGTGELFF
CDR3nt: TGCGCCAGCAGCCAGATAGCGGGAGCCGGCACCGGGGAGCTGTTTTTT

d_gene: -
v_gene: TRBV2
j_gene: TRBJ1-1
abundance: once
CDR3aa: CASREEGHWSEAFF
CDR3nt: TGTGCCAGCAGGGAAGAGGGACACTGGAGTGAAGCTTTCTTT

d_gene: -
v_gene: TRBV6-5
j_gene: TRBJ1-2
abundance: -
CDR3aa: CASSSPGNYGYTF
CDR3nt: TGTGCCAGCAGTTCCCCAGGGAATTATGGCTACACCTTC

d_gene: -
v_gene: TRBV30
j_gene: TRBJ2-2
abundance: -
CDR3aa: CAWSVRDGELFF
CDR3nt: TGTGCCTGGAGTGTACGGGACGGGGAGCTGTTTTTT

d_gene: TRBD1
v_gene: TRBV11-3
j_gene: TRBJ2-2
abundance: -
CDR3aa: CASSTRQGSNTGELFF
CDR3nt: TGTGCCAGCAGCACCCGACAGGGATCGAACACCGGGGAGCTGTTTTTT